These 30 T cell receptor beta chains were sequenced from one sample in a study of response to subunit inactivated influenza vaccine. TCRdb re-called the RT-PCR reads with MiXCR, one entry per CDR3 protein. The sample yields about 570,000 distinct CDR3 sequences, about 11% seen once. The same data also contributed to another study, on T cells expressing NK-cell markers. That paper states: UMIs accompanied the 5'RACE template switching by which TCR beta cDNA was made.

Sample: PBMCs from blood, taken on the day of vaccination. The receptors here all came from a man aged 45-65 years who received an inactivated influenza vaccine.

The chain is built from TRBV10-3 and TRBJ2-3; 11 positions agree with TRBD2. V shed 4 bases, J shed 1 base, and the junction held 1 base outside the gene matches. CDR1 ENHRY and CDR2 SYGVKD come from the germline V gene. CDR3 size: 15 residues. CDR3 protein: CAISGGLAGTDTQYF. In nucleotides, the CDR3 is TGTGCCATCAGTGGGGGACTAGCGGGCACAGATACGCAGTATTTT.

This chain uses TRBV11-1 with TRBJ2-5; D not certain. In germline, CDR1 is SGHAT, CDR2 FQDESV (reference sequence). The CDR3 is 14 residues long. Trimming removed 1 base at V and 5 bases at J, with 11 bases between. CDR3 nucleotide sequence: TGTGCCAGCAGCTTAGGAGTAGGGTCGGAGACCCAGTACTTC. This codes for CASSLGVGSETQYF.

The rearrangement uses TRBV7-9 and TRBJ2-3; 8 nucleotides align to TRBD2. The CDR3 runs 14 residues. After removal of 1 base from V and 6 bases from J, the junction contained 3 bases not matched to a gene. CDR1 is SEHNR and CDR2 is FQNEAQ in the germline V gene (reference sequence). This CDR3 is CASSLERGWDTQYF. The CDR3 bases are TGTGCCAGCAGCTTAGAGCGGGGGTGGGATACGCAGTATTTT. Using reference TRBV7-9 and TRBJ2-3 for the parts outside the CDR3, the full variable domain is DTGVSQNPRHKITKRGQNVTFRCDPISEHNRLYWYRQTLGQGPEFLTYFQNEAQLEKSRLLSDRFSAERPKGSFSTLEIQRTEQGDSAMYLCASSLERGWDTQYFGPGTRLTVL.

The chain employs TRBV11-2 and TRBJ2-1, with D perhaps TRBD2 (6 bases). This CDR3 is built from 14 residues. V lost 3 bases, J lost 6 bases, and 12 bases lay in between. The germline gives CDR1 SGHAT, CDR2 FQNNGV. The CDR3 DNA reads as TGTGCCAGCAGCTTCGCGCTAGCGAGCAATGAGCAGTTCTTC. This translates into CASSFALASNEQFF.

This clonotype was picked up a small number of times. The gene calls are TRBV11-2 and TRBJ1-1; D gene uncertain. The V end lost 5 bases, the J end lost 0 bases, and 13 bases lay between the germline ends. CDR1 is SGHAT, CDR2 FQNNGV, per germline. This CDR3 has 15 amino acids. The CDR3 DNA reads TGTGCCAGCAGCCCCCTTTGGCTTGTGAACACTGAAGCTTTCTTT. Protein: CASSPLWLVNTEAFF. The full variable domain, its missing parts supplied by reference TRBV11-2 and TRBJ1-1, is EAGVAQSPRYKIIEKRQSVAFWCNPISGHATLYWYQQILGQGPKLLIQFQNNGVVDDSQLPKDRFSAERLKGVDSTLKIQPAKLEDSAVYLCASSPLWLVNTEAFFGQGTRLTVV.

This clonotype came up a few times. V is TRBV30 and J is TRBJ2-1; D unresolved. Per the germline V gene, CDR1 is GTSNPN and CDR2 is SVGIG (reference sequence). Trimming pared 2 bases from V and 4 bases from J, leaving 12 bases between. This CDR3 region has 14 residues. The CDR3 bases are TGTGCCTGGAGTACCCTAAGCAAGTACAATGAGCAGTTCTTC. This gives the protein CAWSTLSKYNEQFF.

The V and J genes are TRBV7-7 and TRBJ2-5; D might be TRBD1 or TRBD2, each matching 5 bases. V lost 5 bases, J lost 6 bases, and 19 bases lay in between. Germline-derived CDR1 and CDR2 are SSHAT and FNYEAQ (reference sequence). The CDR3 has 15 residues. In nucleotides, the CDR3 is TGTGCCAGCAGCCTTACCGGGACGCTAGGGCAGACCCAGTACTTC. This sequence encodes CASSLTGTLGQTQYF.

With respect to this clonotype: A read error may account for a junction end that differs from germline. The rearrangement joins TRBV20-1 to TRBJ2-7; TRBD2 agrees at 11 bases. There are 15 residues in the CDR3. Germline CDR1 DFQATT, CDR2 SNEGSKA (reference sequence). The CDR3 region is CCATSTSGSWYEQYF. The CDR3 DNA follows: TGCTGTGCTACTTCTACTAGCGGGAGCTGGTACGAGCAGTACTTC.

The chain combines TRBV7-9 with TRBJ2-5; D not resolved. This CDR3 is built from 15 residues. Trimming stripped 2 bases from V and 1 base from J, with 11 bases between. Germline CDR1 SEHNR, CDR2 FQNEAQ (reference sequence). The CDR3 sequence: CASSLNLDLQETQYF. The DNA of the CDR3 is TGTGCCAGCAGCTTAAACCTAGACCTCCAAGAGACCCAGTACTTC.

V gene TRBV5-1 combines with J gene TRBJ1-1, with 9 bases identical to TRBD1. This CDR3 region has 15 residues. The germline CDR1 and CDR2 sequences are SGHRS and YFSETQ. Trimming took 2 bases from V and 2 from J; bases not matched to a gene: 4. CDR3 nucleotides: TGCGCCAGCAGCTTACGACAGGGGGAAAACACTGAAGCTTTCTTT. Encoded protein: CASSLRQGENTEAFF.

This rearrangement joins TRBV6-5 to TRBJ2-7, with D perhaps matching TRBD1 (5 bases). V was cut by 0 bases and J by 3 bases, with 9 bases left in between. Germline assignment: CDR1 MNHEY and CDR2 SVGAGI. This CDR3 contains 14 residues. The CDR3 bases are TGTGCCAGCAGTTACTCGGACATCGGCTACGAGCAGTACTTC. This encodes CASSYSDIGYEQYF.

This clonotype was seen many times. The rearrangement uses TRBV3-1 and TRBJ2-1; no reliable D call. Deletions cut 1 base from V and 7 bases from J, with 8 bases between. Germline V gene data show CDR1 as LGHDT and CDR2 as YNNKEL (reference sequence). CDR3 size: 13 residues. CDR3 bases: TGTGCCAGCAGCCAAGTGAACAGAAATGAGCAGTTCTTC. Amino acid sequence: CASSQVNRNEQFF.

The chain uses TRBV6-1 and TRBJ2-3; 8 nucleotides agree with TRBD2. Germline CDR1 reads MNHNS; CDR2 reads SASEGT. Trimming removed 5 bases from V and 4 bases from J; junction bases left unmatched: 8. The CDR3 contains 15 residues. The CDR3 protein is CASSTRTSMADTQYF. The CDR3 DNA follows: TGTGCCAGCAGTACCCGGACTAGCATGGCAGATACGCAGTATTTT.

The genes are TRBV9 and TRBJ2-2; D might be TRBD1 (6 bases). This CDR3 has 15 amino acids. Looked up from germline, CDR1 is SGDLS and CDR2 is YYNGEE. V gave up 5 bases and J gave up 2 bases, with 13 bases separating them. The CDR3 loop reads CASRNRDKNTGELFF. CDR3 bases: TGTGCCAGCAGAAACCGGGACAAAAACACCGGGGAGCTGTTTTTT. Based on the CDR3 plus reference TRBV9 and TRBJ2-2, the full variable domain is DSGVTQTPKHLITATGQRVTLRCSPRSGDLSVYWYQQSLDQGLQFLIQYYNGEERAKGNILERFSAQQFPDLHSELNLSSLELGDSALYFCASRNRDKNTGELFFGEGSRLTVL.

The chain employs TRBV10-3 and TRBJ1-2; 7 nucleotides align to TRBD1. The CDR3 length is 16 residues. V gave up 5 bases and J gave up 7 bases; unmatched junction bases: 16. The germline V gene encodes CDR1 ENHRY and CDR2 SYGVKD. CDR3: CAISSGRQGTTSGYTF. In DNA, the CDR3 is TGTGCCATCAGTTCGGGTCGACAGGGAACCACCTCTGGCTACACCTTC.

V usage is TRBV9 and J usage is TRBJ2-1; 8 nucleotides line up with TRBD2. Germline V gene lookup returns CDR1 SGDLS and CDR2 YYNGEE. With V trimmed by 0 bases and J by 7 bases, 6 bases remained unmatched. CDR3 length: 15 amino acids. The CDR3 is CASSVELAGRNEQFF. The CDR3, as DNA: TGTGCCAGCAGCGTAGAATTAGCGGGGCGTAATGAGCAGTTCTTC.

V gene TRBV20-1 combines with J gene TRBJ2-1; possibly TRBD2 for D (6 bases). V lost 5 bases and J lost 5, with 16 bases in between. The CDR3 consists of 14 residues. CDR1 and CDR2 from the germline V gene are DFQATT and SNEGSKA (reference sequence). CDR3 sequence (DNA): TGCAGTGCTGGCGGGACGGGCCGTGACAATGAGCAGTTCTTC. The encoded protein is CSAGGTGRDNEQFF.

The table lists this clonotype with a few counts. The rearrangement uses TRBV7-2 and TRBJ2-1; 9 bases match TRBD1. Germline CDR1 reads SGHTA; CDR2 reads FQGNSA. Trimming at V came to 4 bases and at J to 7 bases, leaving 8 bases not matched to a gene. CDR3 length: 15 amino acids. This CDR3 is CASSSQTGGSNEQFF. As DNA, the CDR3 is TGTGCCAGCAGCTCGCAGACAGGGGGATCGAATGAGCAGTTCTTC. Full variable domain (remainder filled in from reference TRBV7-2 and TRBJ2-1): GAGVSQSPSNKVTEKGKDVELRCDPISGHTALYWYRQSLGQGLEFLIYFQGNSAPDKSGLPSDRFSAERTGGSVSTLTIQRTQQEDSAVYLCASSSQTGGSNEQFFGPGTRLTVL.

This clonotype was found a few times. One end of the junction varies from germline; a read error may be responsible. This sequence joins TRBV13 and TRBJ1-2; D ambiguous. CDR1 and CDR2 from the germline V gene are PRHDT and FYEKMQ (reference sequence). CDR3 length: 13 amino acids. CDR3 in DNA: TGTGCCAGCAGCTTAGGCCTAATGGGCAACACAGACTTC. It specifies CASSLGLMGNTDF.

The J gene is TRBJ2-3, the V gene TRBV5-1, with 12 bases that match TRBD1. Germline lookup yields CDR1 SGHRS and CDR2 YFSETQ. The CDR3 runs to 15 residues. The J segment lost 3 bases and the V segment lost 4 bases, leaving 3 bases of the junction unmatched. The CDR3 DNA follows: TGCGCCAGCAGCGGGGACAGGGGGCGGACAGATACGCAGTATTTT. This sequence encodes CASSGDRGRTDTQYF.

There are a few counts of this clonotype. CDR3 coding DNA: TGTGCCAGCAGTCCTGGATTTCCGGGCCAAGAGACCCAGTACTTC. This codes for CASSPGFPGQETQYF. The gene calls are TRBV12-3 or TRBV12-4 and TRBJ2-5; D is uncertain. V was pared by 5 bases and J by 1 base, with 14 bases between. This CDR3 comprises 15 residues.

J is TRBJ1-5 and V is TRBV6-2 or TRBV6-3; 8 bases fit TRBD1. V was pared by 4 bases and J by 6 bases, with 8 bases of the junction left unmatched. The CDR3 sequence is 15 residues long. Germline loops: CDR1 MNHEY, CDR2 SVGEGT. CDR3 nucleotides: TGTGCCAGCAGTTTCGGACAGGGATTTCGTCAGCCCCAGCATTTT. As protein: CASSFGQGFRQPQHF.

This clonotype was detected many times. This chain joins TRBV6-2 or TRBV6-3 and TRBJ2-2; D is undetermined. This CDR3 has 13 residues. V lost 2 bases and J lost 5, with 6 bases in between. Per germline, CDR1 MNHEY and CDR2 SVGEGT. The CDR3 DNA sequence: TGTGCCAGCAGTTACCTTTGGACCGGGGAGCTGTTTTTT. It encodes CASSYLWTGELFF.

This clonotype was counted at least ten times. The chain uses TRBV20-1 and TRBJ2-1; 8 bases map to TRBD1. The J segment lost 0 bases and the V segment lost 5 bases, leaving 6 bases of the junction unmatched. The CDR3 runs to 15 residues. Germline V gives CDR1 DFQATT, CDR2 SNEGSKA (reference sequence). CDR3 DNA: TGCAGTGCTCCGGGACAGGTATTCTCCTACAATGAGCAGTTCTTC. Amino acids: CSAPGQVFSYNEQFF.

This clonotype was seen a handful of times. This sequence joins TRBV15 and TRBJ1-5; D remains ambiguous. CDR1 and CDR2 (germline): LNHNV, YYDKDF (reference sequence). V was cut by 0 bases and J by 9 bases, with 15 bases left in between. The CDR3 totals 15 residues. CDR3 protein: CATSRDRAGYAPQHF. The CDR3 DNA reads TGTGCCACCAGCAGAGATCGAGCAGGCTATGCGCCCCAGCATTTT.

The chain combines TRBV12-3 or TRBV12-4 with TRBJ2-2; TRBD2 agrees at 13 bases. The trim removed 7 bases at V and 2 bases at J, leaving 4 bases unmatched. CDR3 size: 16 residues. The CDR3 loop reads CASKTSGRVNTGELFF. In DNA, the CDR3 is TGTGCCAGCAAAACTAGCGGGAGGGTCAACACCGGGGAGCTGTTTTTT.

The table lists this clonotype with many counts. The rearrangement joins TRBV7-8 to TRBJ2-1; perhaps TRBD2 as D (5 bases). The germline CDR1 and CDR2 sequences are SGHVS and FQNEAQ. The germline V and J ends were trimmed by 0 bases and 5 bases, with 8 bases remaining between them. CDR3 length: 14 residues. The CDR3 protein is CASSLASRDNEQFF. CDR3 nucleotide sequence: TGTGCCAGCAGCTTAGCGTCGCGGGACAATGAGCAGTTCTTC.

The chain combines TRBV3-1 with TRBJ2-3; 9 nucleotides agree with TRBD2. The CDR3 length is 15 residues. The V gene end was trimmed by 5 bases and the J gene end by 6 bases; junction bases not matched to a gene: 9. Germline loops: CDR1 LGHDT, CDR2 YNNKEL (reference sequence). The CDR3 protein is CASSSSGGKMDTQYF. CDR3 DNA: TGTGCCAGCAGCTCGAGCGGGGGGAAAATGGATACGCAGTATTTT.

The chain links TRBV11-2 to TRBJ2-7, with TRBD2 matching over 7 bases. This CDR3 is built from 16 residues. V was clipped by 3 bases and J by 3 bases; unmatched bases: 11. Germline lookup yields CDR1 SGHAT and CDR2 FQNNGV. Here the CDR3 DNA reads TGTGCCAGCAGCTTGTCTCCTGGACTAGACGTCTACGAGCAGTACTTC. Its translation: CASSLSPGLDVYEQYF.

This clonotype came up many times. V and J are TRBV7-2 and TRBJ2-2, with unresolved D. Trimming left V 1 base short and J 0 bases short, with 9 bases between. The CDR3 is 16 residues long. Germline-derived CDR1 and CDR2 are SGHTA and FQGNSA. The CDR3 region is CASSLEVNTNTGELFF. In nucleotides, the CDR3 is TGTGCCAGCAGCTTAGAGGTTAATACGAACACCGGGGAGCTGTTTTTT.